These 25 T cell receptor beta chains were sequenced from one sample in a study of T cell changes during pregnancy in multiple sclerosis. The assay was immunoSEQ multiplex PCR, and TCRdb's table has in-frame clones only and misses some. The sample lists approximately 70,000 clones; 92% were seen once. The input for sequencing was peripheral blood, taken in the first trimester of pregnancy. All receptors come from a female donor in good health, enrolled as a control in a pregnancy study.

The rearrangement joins TRBV6-5 to TRBJ2-2, with TRBD2 as a possible D gene (5 bases). This CDR3 is 15 amino acids long. CDR1 MNHEY and CDR2 SVGAGI come from the germline V gene. Trimming took 5 bases from V and 2 from J, leaving 12 bases between them. CDR3 nucleotide sequence: TGTGCCAGCAGTCGGGGTTCTTTCAACACCGGGGAGCTGTTTTTT. It yields the protein CASSRGSFNTGELFF.

In its sample, this clone was seen once. The V and J genes are TRBV5-1 and TRBJ2-2, with TRBD2 matching 7 bases. Germline trimming cut 4 bases from V and 5 bases from J; bases unmatched to any gene: 14. The CDR3 totals 17 residues. In germline, CDR1 is SGHRS, CDR2 YFSETQ. DNA of the CDR3: TGCGCCAGCAGCCTAGCGGCGGCAGGGCGCGAAACCGGGGAGCTGTTTTTT. It translates to CASSLAAAGRETGELFF.

The J gene is TRBJ2-3, the V gene TRBV19; no clear D. V lost 5 bases to trimming and J lost 4 bases, with 16 bases between them. This CDR3 is built from 15 residues. Germline V gene lookup returns CDR1 LNHDA and CDR2 SQIVND (reference sequence). DNA of the CDR3: TGTGCCAGTAGTCAATACCTGAATACGGCAGATACGCAGTATTTT. As protein: CASSQYLNTADTQYF.

The chain has TRBV2 and TRBJ1-5; TRBD1 matches at 8 bases. Germline V gives CDR1 SNHLY, CDR2 FYNNEI. The CDR3 has 13 residues. V trimming: 4 bases; J trimming: 6 bases; junction bases outside the gene matches: 2. As DNA, the CDR3 is TGTGCCAGCAGTGTAGACAGGGGTCAGCCCCAGCATTTT. Translating gives CASSVDRGQPQHF. The full variable domain, completed using reference TRBV2 and TRBJ1-5, is EPEVTQTPSHQVTQMGQEVILRCVPISNHLYFYWYRQILGQKVEFLVSFYNNEISEKSEIFDDQFSVERPDGSNFTLKIRSTKLEDSAMYFCASSVDRGQPQHFGDGTRLSIL.

This chain links TRBV6-1 with TRBJ2-5; D gene ambiguous. Trimming pared 7 bases from V and 10 bases from J, leaving 13 bases between. From germline, CDR1 is MNHNS and CDR2 SASEGT. CDR3 size: 11 residues. The CDR3 nucleotides read TGTGCCAGCACAGACTCGGCGAGCCAGTACTTC. This gives the protein CASTDSASQYF.

The CDR3 sequence: CASSPGLARNEQFF. CDR3 DNA: TGTGCCAGCAGCCCGGGACTAGCGAGAAATGAGCAGTTCTTC. The rearrangement joins TRBV4-2 to TRBJ2-1; TRBD2 matches 10 bases. CDR3 length equals 14 residues. Germline-derived CDR1 and CDR2 are LGHNA and YNFKEQ. J was trimmed by 7 bases and V by 4 bases; bases with no gene match: 4.

The chain couples TRBV2 to TRBJ2-5; TRBD2 aligns across 7 bases. The CDR3 is 15 residues long. V dropped 3 bases and J dropped 7; count of bases not matched to a gene: 11. In germline, CDR1 is SNHLY, CDR2 FYNNEI. CDR3 coding DNA: TGTGCCAGCAGTGACGACGTGGGAGGGTTTGGGACCCAGTACTTC. This codes for CASSDDVGGFGTQYF.

J is TRBJ2-7 and V is TRBV29-1; 10 nucleotides line up with TRBD2. The germline V gene has CDR1 SQVTM and CDR2 ANQGSEA. The CDR3 runs to 14 residues. J was trimmed by 2 bases and V by 6 bases; bases with no gene match: 7. The CDR3 spells CSVLGLAEPYEQYF. The CDR3 DNA follows: TGCAGCGTCTTAGGACTAGCGGAGCCCTACGAGCAGTACTTC.

This chain joins TRBV6-1 and TRBJ2-3, with unresolved D. Germline lookup yields CDR1 MNHNS and CDR2 SASEGT. The CDR3 totals 15 residues. V was trimmed by 0 bases and J by 5 bases, leaving 12 bases between them. This CDR3 is CASSEALIVGDTQYF. The CDR3 DNA reads TGTGCCAGCAGTGAAGCGCTAATAGTTGGAGATACGCAGTATTTT.

A note on this clone: The sample contains more than one DNA sequence encoding this CDR3. The chain carries TRBV2 and TRBJ1-1, with no clear D. This CDR3 is built from 11 residues. V shed 8 bases and J shed 3 bases, with 7 bases lying between them. In germline, CDR1 is SNHLY, CDR2 FYNNEI. CDR3: CASSRYTEAFF. CDR3 nucleotide sequence: TGTGCCAGCTCCAGGTACACTGAAGCTTTCTTT.

The chain uses TRBV29-1 and TRBJ2-7, with a weak D call TRBD2 (6 bases). CDR1 is SQVTM and CDR2 is ANQGSEA in the germline V gene. The CDR3 is made up of 12 amino acids. With 2 bases removed from V and 3 bases from J, the gap between germline ends came to 8 bases. The CDR3 is CSVETGDYEQYF. As DNA, the CDR3 is TGCAGCGTTGAAACGGGGGACTACGAGCAGTACTTC.

The chain has TRBV5-6 and TRBJ2-7; D unresolved. The CDR3 length is 12 residues. Trimming left V 2 bases short and J 5 bases short, with 8 bases between. The germline V gene has CDR1 SGHDT and CDR2 YYEEEE. The CDR3 DNA sequence: TGTGCCAGCAGCTTCCAGATCCACGAGCAGTACTTC. Amino acids: CASSFQIHEQYF.

The CDR3, as DNA: TGTGCCAGCAGCCAAGGTTCGGAAGGGACACGGTCCCTCGAGCAGTACTTC. The encoded protein is CASSQGSEGTRSLEQYF. The genes are TRBV4-2 and TRBJ2-7; D perhaps matches TRBD1 (6 bases). This CDR3 is 17 amino acids long. The germline CDR1 and CDR2 sequences are LGHNA and YNFKEQ. V was pared by 1 base and J by 6 bases, with 22 bases between.

This rearrangement joins TRBV5-4 to TRBJ2-3, with D possibly matching TRBD2 (5 bases). The germline V and J ends were trimmed by 5 bases and 6 bases, with 13 bases remaining between them. CDR1 is SGHNT, CDR2 YYREEE, per germline (reference sequence). The CDR3 has 13 residues. CDR3 amino acids: CASRANERDTQYF. The CDR3 nucleotides read TGTGCCAGCAGGGCTAATGAGCGGGATACGCAGTATTTT. The whole variable domain, remainder taken from reference TRBV5-4 and TRBJ2-3, is ETGVTQSPTHLIKTRGQQVTLRCSSQSGHNTVSWYQQALGQGPQFIFQYYREEENGRGNFPPRFSGLQFPNYSSELNVNALELDDSALYLCASRANERDTQYFGPGTRLTVL.

This clone is a singleton in its sample. The V and J genes are TRBV7-9 and TRBJ2-5, with TRBD2 as a possible D gene (5 bases). V lost 5 bases and J lost 5, with 18 bases in between. The CDR3 is 15 amino acids. Germline V gene data show CDR1 as SEHNR and CDR2 as FQNEAQ (reference sequence). CDR3 amino acids: CASSNLHEEEETQYF. CDR3 DNA sequence: TGTGCCAGCAGCAATCTCCATGAGGAGGAGGAGACCCAGTACTTC.

As DNA, the CDR3 is TGTGCCAGCAGTGGCGTAGGGGCCGCCAACTATGGCTACACCTTC. Translated, it gives CASSGVGAANYGYTF. V usage is TRBV2 and J usage is TRBJ1-2; a weak D match, TRBD1 (5 bases). The CDR3 length is 15 residues. The ends were cut back, 4 bases at V and 2 bases at J, with 14 bases in the middle. Germline values: CDR1 SNHLY, CDR2 FYNNEI.

CDR3 DNA sequence: TGTGCCAGCAAGCTAGCGGGAGTAACAGATACGCAGTATTTT. Encoded protein: CASKLAGVTDTQYF. The chain uses TRBV7-2 and TRBJ2-3; 10 nucleotides agree with TRBD2. CDR3 length: 14 residues. In germline, CDR1 is SGHTA, CDR2 FQGNSA. Trimming at V came to 7 bases and at J to 3 bases, leaving 4 bases not matched to a gene.

The chain combines TRBV28 with TRBJ1-2, with TRBD1 matching over 9 bases. CDR1 is MDHEN, CDR2 SYDVKM, per germline. V was clipped by 6 bases and J by 4 bases; unmatched bases: 6. This CDR3 is 14 amino acids long. CDR3 sequence (DNA): TGTGCCAGCAGACCGTACAGGGGGCTCTATGGCTACACCTTC. Amino acid sequence: CASRPYRGLYGYTF.

The V and J genes are TRBV6-1 and TRBJ2-3, with 11 bases that match TRBD1. The germline CDR1 and CDR2 sequences are MNHNS and SASEGT. The CDR3 loop spans 15 amino acids. Trimming cost V 1 base and J 4 bases; bases outside gene matches: 1. For the CDR3, the DNA is TGTGCCAGCAGTGAAGGGACAGGGGGCGCAGATACGCAGTATTTT. Translation: CASSEGTGGADTQYF.

This clone was seen a few times. The chain is built from TRBV6-1 and TRBJ1-5, with a possible D match to TRBD1 (5 bases). This CDR3 comprises 13 residues. Trimming left V 7 bases short and J 6 bases short, with 13 bases between. In germline, CDR1 is MNHNS, CDR2 SASEGT. The CDR3 DNA follows: TGTGCCAGCAATAAGGATAGGGGTCAGCCCCAGCATTTT. Encoded protein: CASNKDRGQPQHF.

The chain recombines TRBV28 with TRBJ2-1, with TRBD2 matching over 12 bases. The CDR3 covers 18 residues. Germline V lookup: CDR1 MDHEN, CDR2 SYDVKM. The V segment lost 6 bases and the J segment 0 bases; nucleotides outside the gene matches: 9. CDR3 DNA sequence: TGTGCCAGCAGGCCTACTAGCGGGAGGTCGAGCTCCTACAATGAGCAGTTCTTC. Translated: CASRPTSGRSSSYNEQFF.

This chain links TRBV5-1 with TRBJ1-3; 8 bases agree with TRBD1. Germline loops: CDR1 SGHRS, CDR2 YFSETQ. The CDR3 has 13 residues. Germline trimming cut 4 bases from V and 4 bases from J; bases unmatched to any gene: 1. The CDR3 sequence is CASSGDRGNTIYF. The CDR3 DNA reads as TGCGCCAGCAGCGGGGACAGGGGAAACACCATATATTTT.

This sequence joins TRBV27 and TRBJ1-5; D gene unclear. The germline CDR1 and CDR2 sequences are MNHEY and SMNVEV (reference sequence). Trimming shortened V by 4 bases and J by 0 bases, and 13 bases separated the two germline ends. This CDR3 comprises 16 residues. CDR3: CASSSAGPYSNQPQHF. The CDR3 bases are TGTGCCAGCAGTTCGGCAGGCCCTTATAGCAATCAGCCCCAGCATTTT.

The chain carries TRBV6-5 and TRBJ2-1; 12 bases fit TRBD2. V lost 4 bases, J lost 6 bases, and 4 bases stayed unmatched. This CDR3 is 15 amino acids long. Germline CDR1 MNHEY, CDR2 SVGAGI. The CDR3, as DNA: TGTGCCAGCAGTTCCGGGACTAGCGGGCTCAATGAGCAGTTCTTC. Amino acid sequence: CASSSGTSGLNEQFF.

CDR3 DNA: TGCGCCAGCAGCTTTTCCGGGGATGTAGAGACCCAGTACTTC. Translation gives CASSFSGDVETQYF. The rearrangement uses TRBV5-1 and TRBJ2-5; a possible D gene is TRBD2 (5 bases). CDR3 length equals 14 residues. Trimming took off 2 bases at V and 4 bases at J, with 12 bases between the two ends. The germline V gene has CDR1 SGHRS and CDR2 YFSETQ.